This T cell receptor beta chain originates from a study of regulatory T cells in long-lasting Graves disease. Study outcomes and limitations: Less diverse TCR repertoires were seen in persistent Graves' patients than in newly diagnosed ones.

To make TCR beta libraries, researchers used iRepertoire HTBI primers and Arm-PCR of CDR3 regions. TCRdb recomputed calls from the multiplex PCR reads with MiXCR, one row per CDR3 protein. The table lists roughly 360,000 distinct CDR3 sequences, 20% to 25% of them singletons. Sample time point: persistent/refractory GD, antithyroid drugs over 5 years with positive TRAb. Scientists built the TCR library using RNA that was extracted from PBMCs. This clonotype was seen only a few times. The antigen is undetermined. Germline lookup yields CDR1 SEHNR and CDR2 FQNEAQ (reference sequence). V lost 3 bases to trimming and J lost 3 bases, with 9 bases between them. The CDR3 sequence is 13 residues long.

The specimen comprised peripheral blood mononuclear cells (PBMCs), sampled when the disease was refractory, from a patient treated with antithyroid drugs. This chain links TRBV7-9 with TRBJ2-7; the D is unclear. The receptor was isolated from a woman aged 40 to 50 with Graves disease. The CDR3 region is CASSFEERYEQYF. The CDR3 DNA follows: TGTGCCAGCAGCTTCGAGGAGCGCTACGAGCAGTACTTC.